This T cell receptor (beta chain) came from a study of cytomegalovirus exposure and HLA in healthy donors. Between the trimmed V and J ends, which lost 0 bases and 7 bases, there was a span of 11 bases. Germline V gene sequence: CDR1 SGHRS, CDR2 YFSETQ. This CDR3 is built from 14 residues. Primers: 60 Vbeta forward and 13 Jbeta reverse. Sequencing used immunoSEQ multiplex PCR; TCRdb keeps in-frame clones, though not all of them. The sample has fewer than 250,000 clones; 75% to 90% are singletons. The genes are TRBV5-1 and TRBJ2-1; D is unresolved. The specimen sequenced was PBMCs. This receptor was obtained from a man aged 25 to 40 in good health and CMV-seronegative. CDR3 loop: CASSLGWVENEQFF. The CDR3 region has the DNA TGCGCCAGCAGCTTGGGTTGGGTGGAGAATGAGCAGTTCTTC.